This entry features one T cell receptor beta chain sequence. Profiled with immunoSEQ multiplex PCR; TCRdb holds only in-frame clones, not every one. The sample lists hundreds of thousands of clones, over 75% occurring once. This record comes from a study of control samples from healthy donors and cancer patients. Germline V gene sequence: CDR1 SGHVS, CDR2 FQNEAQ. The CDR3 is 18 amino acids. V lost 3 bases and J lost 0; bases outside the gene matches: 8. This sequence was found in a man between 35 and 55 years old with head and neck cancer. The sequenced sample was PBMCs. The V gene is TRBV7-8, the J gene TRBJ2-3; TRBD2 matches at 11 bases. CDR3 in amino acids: CASSFSGRAESSTDTQYF. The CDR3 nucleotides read TGTGCCAGCAGCTTTAGCGGGAGGGCCGAGTCTAGCACAGATACGCAGTATTTT.